At least ten counts were recorded for the clone carrying this T cell receptor (beta chain). This specimen comes from a study of T cells in Graves' hyperthyroidism and ophthalmopathy. RNA transcripts gave rise to amplified TCR beta CDR3 regions. HTBI primers drove first-round RT-PCR of the TCR CDR3. MiXCR, applied by TCRdb to the multiplex PCR reads, yields one record per CDR3 protein. The repertoire holds 80,000 to 100,000 distinct CDR3 sequences, with roughly 37% as singletons. Patients aged 18 to 65 had newly diagnosed hyperthyroidism of under 2 months' duration. This CDR3 is 14 amino acids long. V lost 2 bases to trimming and J lost 6 bases; unmatched junction nucleotides: 6. Germline V gene data show CDR1 as SEHNR and CDR2 as FQNEAQ (reference sequence).

The chain employs TRBV7-9 and TRBJ1-2; 7 bases map to TRBD1. The receptor comes from a woman in her thirties with Graves' hyperthyroidism. The sample comprised peripheral blood or thyroid tissue (not recorded which). CDR3: CASSLRGQGDGYTF. The DNA for the CDR3 is TGTGCCAGCAGCTTAAGGGGTCAGGGGGATGGCTACACCTTC.